Below are 11 T cell receptor beta chains sequenced from a single sample in a study of shared clonotypes between healthy human individuals. Sequencing used immunoSEQ multiplex PCR; TCRdb keeps in-frame clones, though not all of them. The sample contains about 2.5 million clones, just under 95% of which appear only once. Sequencing input: naive CD4+ T cells from PBMCs. Described subset: CD45RA+ positively selected. These receptors all come from a man younger than 35 in good health. Some clones in this sample may be carry-over from other donors' samples.

This chain joins TRBV5-1 and TRBJ2-1, with 14 bases that match TRBD2. In germline, CDR1 is SGHRS, CDR2 YFSETQ. The CDR3 sequence is 16 residues long. V shed 0 bases and J 9 bases; nucleotides not matched to a gene: 5. The CDR3 nucleotides read TGCGCCAGCAGCTTGGAGAGGGGACTAGCGGGAGTTGAGCAGTTCTTC. Translation gives CASSLERGLAGVEQFF.

The V and J genes are TRBV30 and TRBJ1-2; no clear D gene. CDR3 length: 15 amino acids. Germline CDR1 is GTSNPN and CDR2 is SVGIG (reference sequence). Trimming removed 4 bases from V and 5 bases from J, with 20 bases in between. As DNA, the CDR3 is TGTGCCTGGATGCCCTTGGGATTCCTAGGGTATGGCTACACCTTC. Translated, it gives CAWMPLGFLGYGYTF.

The gene calls are TRBV6-1 and TRBJ2-1, with a possible D match to TRBD2 (6 bases). V was pared by 6 bases and J by 9 bases, with 18 bases between. Germline lookup yields CDR1 MNHNS and CDR2 SASEGT. The CDR3 extends over 14 amino acids. CDR3: CASRDGRAAGEQFF. DNA for the CDR3: TGTGCCAGCAGGGACGGGAGAGCCGCCGGTGAGCAGTTCTTC.

The chain has TRBV7-9 and TRBJ1-4, with 12 bases fitting TRBD1. This CDR3 has 13 amino acids. CDR1 and CDR2 (germline): SEHNR, FQNEAQ (reference sequence). J gave up 9 bases and V 8 bases, and 4 bases lay outside the gene matches. The chain's CDR3 is CASAGTGGKKLFF. CDR3 DNA sequence: TGTGCCAGCGCCGGGACAGGGGGCAAAAAACTGTTTTTT.

The rearrangement joins TRBV6-7 to TRBJ2-2; D possibly corresponds to TRBD2 (5 bases). TRBV6-7 is reported as an ORF; its role is uncertain. V was pared by 0 bases and J by 3 bases, with 17 bases between. This CDR3 is built from 18 residues. CDR3 residues: CASSYSRGPPGDTGELFF. The CDR3 DNA reads as TGTGCCAGCAGTTACTCCCGCGGGCCCCCCGGGGACACCGGGGAGCTGTTTTTT.

V is TRBV6-5 and J is TRBJ2-1; no clear D gene. Trimming pared 5 bases from V and 4 bases from J, leaving 15 bases between. CDR3 length equals 15 residues. CDR1 and CDR2 (germline): MNHEY, SVGAGI. The DNA for the CDR3 is TGTGCCAGCAGTCCATTCCCGACTGGTTACAATGAGCAGTTCTTC. Its translation is CASSPFPTGYNEQFF.

As to this clone: One end of the junction varies from germline; a read error may be responsible. Within the sample, other DNA sequences also encode this same CDR3. The chain couples TRBV6-6 to TRBJ1-2; D unclear. This CDR3 comprises 12 residues. Germline CDR1 MNHNY, CDR2 SVGAGI (reference sequence). The CDR3 protein is CASSDSGYGYTF. CDR3 sequence (DNA): TGTGCCAGCAGTGACTCGGGGTATGGCTACACCTTC.

As concerns this clone: The identical CDR3 is also encoded by other nucleotide sequences in the sample. The chain is built from TRBV5-1 and TRBJ2-7; D not certain. Deletions cut 2 bases from V and 2 bases from J, with 11 bases between. The germline V gene has CDR1 SGHRS and CDR2 YFSETQ. The CDR3 has 14 amino acids. The CDR3 reads CASSLGGRTYEQYF. The DNA for the CDR3 is TGCGCCAGCAGCTTAGGCGGAAGGACCTACGAGCAGTACTTC.

The chain links TRBV6-1 to TRBJ2-7; D is undetermined. Trimming stripped 1 base from V and 0 bases from J, with 10 bases between. This CDR3 is built from 15 residues. CDR1 is MNHNS, CDR2 SASEGT, per germline. The CDR3 here is CASSEVAENSYEQYF. For the CDR3, the DNA is TGTGCCAGCAGTGAAGTGGCAGAGAACTCCTACGAGCAGTACTTC.

This chain links TRBV18 with TRBJ2-2; no definite D call. This CDR3 spans 15 amino acids. Germline V lookup: CDR1 KGHSH, CDR2 LQKENI. V was pared by 0 bases and J by 2 bases, with 7 bases between. The CDR3 coding sequence is TGTGCCAGCTCACCACCTCTGTCTAACACCGGGGAGCTGTTTTTT. Amino acid sequence: CASSPPLSNTGELFF.

This clone was recorded only once. This chain links TRBV19 with TRBJ2-1, with D possibly being TRBD2 (6 bases). V lost 7 bases, J lost 5 bases, and 15 bases lay in between. Germline V gene data show CDR1 as LNHDA and CDR2 as SQIVND (reference sequence). The CDR3 totals 14 residues. The chain's CDR3 is CASKGPSANNEQFF. CDR3 bases: TGTGCCAGTAAAGGCCCTAGCGCAAACAATGAGCAGTTCTTC.